These 3 T cell receptor beta chains originate from one sample sequenced in a study of cytomegalovirus exposure and HLA in healthy donors. PCR was performed using 60 Vbeta and 13 Jbeta primers. Sequencing used immunoSEQ multiplex PCR; TCRdb keeps in-frame clones, though not all of them. This sample has approximately 97,000 clones, with 80% to 85% found just once. Sequencing used PBMCs. The receptors derive from a woman in her 70s in good health and CMV-seropositive.

The chain recombines TRBV2 with TRBJ2-4; weak D call: TRBD2 (5 bases). With 2 bases removed from V and 8 bases from J, the gap between germline ends came to 13 bases. The CDR3 covers 14 residues. Germline-derived CDR1 and CDR2 are SNHLY and FYNNEI. CDR3 amino acids: CASSETGFGDIQYF. In nucleotides, the CDR3 is TGTGCCAGCAGTGAAACGGGCTTCGGGGACATTCAGTACTTC.

The chain links TRBV5-1 to TRBJ2-3; TRBD2 matches at 13 bases. CDR1 and CDR2 from the germline V gene are SGHRS and YFSETQ. This CDR3 is 15 amino acids long. Trimming took 3 bases from V and 6 from J; bases not matched to a gene: 4. CDR3 sequence: CASSWTSGSLDTQYF. The CDR3 DNA is TGCGCCAGCAGCTGGACTAGCGGGAGTCTGGATACGCAGTATTTT.

CDR3 bases: TGTGCCAGCAGCGTTGGCCTACAGACCACCTACGAGCAGTACTTC. It yields the protein CASSVGLQTTYEQYF. The chain joins TRBV9 to TRBJ2-5; D call uncertain. The J call is doubtful: the DNA matches TRBJ2-7 better. Germline CDR1 and CDR2: SGDLS and YYNGEE. The CDR3 consists of 15 residues.